This entry is about one TCR beta chain. Its antigen is undetermined. Genes and germline come from the mouse. From the germline J gene comes the end of the CDR3, since the read stops 1 residue before it. This specimen belongs to a study of tissue T cells after allogeneic stem cell transplantation. General study results and limits: Within patients, tissue anatomy strongly shaped TCR repertoire composition. Blood and spleen captured only part of the tissue TCR repertoire. Limitations included a small, clinically heterogeneous cohort and limited sampling depth.

The V end lost 4 bases, the J end lost 0 bases, and 12 bases lay between the germline ends. CDR1 LGHNA and CDR2 YNLKQL come from the germline V gene (reference sequence). The CDR3 covers 15 residues. Profiling relied on immunoSEQ multiplex PCR, and the TCRdb table lists in-frame clones only, not all of them. The data hold more than 45,000 clones, with about 73% observed a single time. The TCR comes from a pool of C57BL/6 mice in good health. Sequencing was done on a sample of sorted cells pooled from one or two spleens. The rearrangement uses TRBV5 and TRBJ1-1; tentative D call: TRBD1 (6 bases). This CDR3 reads CASSPSGTTNTEVFF. The DNA read from the CDR3 is TGTGCCAGCAGCCCCTCCGGGACAACAAACACAGAAGTCTTC.